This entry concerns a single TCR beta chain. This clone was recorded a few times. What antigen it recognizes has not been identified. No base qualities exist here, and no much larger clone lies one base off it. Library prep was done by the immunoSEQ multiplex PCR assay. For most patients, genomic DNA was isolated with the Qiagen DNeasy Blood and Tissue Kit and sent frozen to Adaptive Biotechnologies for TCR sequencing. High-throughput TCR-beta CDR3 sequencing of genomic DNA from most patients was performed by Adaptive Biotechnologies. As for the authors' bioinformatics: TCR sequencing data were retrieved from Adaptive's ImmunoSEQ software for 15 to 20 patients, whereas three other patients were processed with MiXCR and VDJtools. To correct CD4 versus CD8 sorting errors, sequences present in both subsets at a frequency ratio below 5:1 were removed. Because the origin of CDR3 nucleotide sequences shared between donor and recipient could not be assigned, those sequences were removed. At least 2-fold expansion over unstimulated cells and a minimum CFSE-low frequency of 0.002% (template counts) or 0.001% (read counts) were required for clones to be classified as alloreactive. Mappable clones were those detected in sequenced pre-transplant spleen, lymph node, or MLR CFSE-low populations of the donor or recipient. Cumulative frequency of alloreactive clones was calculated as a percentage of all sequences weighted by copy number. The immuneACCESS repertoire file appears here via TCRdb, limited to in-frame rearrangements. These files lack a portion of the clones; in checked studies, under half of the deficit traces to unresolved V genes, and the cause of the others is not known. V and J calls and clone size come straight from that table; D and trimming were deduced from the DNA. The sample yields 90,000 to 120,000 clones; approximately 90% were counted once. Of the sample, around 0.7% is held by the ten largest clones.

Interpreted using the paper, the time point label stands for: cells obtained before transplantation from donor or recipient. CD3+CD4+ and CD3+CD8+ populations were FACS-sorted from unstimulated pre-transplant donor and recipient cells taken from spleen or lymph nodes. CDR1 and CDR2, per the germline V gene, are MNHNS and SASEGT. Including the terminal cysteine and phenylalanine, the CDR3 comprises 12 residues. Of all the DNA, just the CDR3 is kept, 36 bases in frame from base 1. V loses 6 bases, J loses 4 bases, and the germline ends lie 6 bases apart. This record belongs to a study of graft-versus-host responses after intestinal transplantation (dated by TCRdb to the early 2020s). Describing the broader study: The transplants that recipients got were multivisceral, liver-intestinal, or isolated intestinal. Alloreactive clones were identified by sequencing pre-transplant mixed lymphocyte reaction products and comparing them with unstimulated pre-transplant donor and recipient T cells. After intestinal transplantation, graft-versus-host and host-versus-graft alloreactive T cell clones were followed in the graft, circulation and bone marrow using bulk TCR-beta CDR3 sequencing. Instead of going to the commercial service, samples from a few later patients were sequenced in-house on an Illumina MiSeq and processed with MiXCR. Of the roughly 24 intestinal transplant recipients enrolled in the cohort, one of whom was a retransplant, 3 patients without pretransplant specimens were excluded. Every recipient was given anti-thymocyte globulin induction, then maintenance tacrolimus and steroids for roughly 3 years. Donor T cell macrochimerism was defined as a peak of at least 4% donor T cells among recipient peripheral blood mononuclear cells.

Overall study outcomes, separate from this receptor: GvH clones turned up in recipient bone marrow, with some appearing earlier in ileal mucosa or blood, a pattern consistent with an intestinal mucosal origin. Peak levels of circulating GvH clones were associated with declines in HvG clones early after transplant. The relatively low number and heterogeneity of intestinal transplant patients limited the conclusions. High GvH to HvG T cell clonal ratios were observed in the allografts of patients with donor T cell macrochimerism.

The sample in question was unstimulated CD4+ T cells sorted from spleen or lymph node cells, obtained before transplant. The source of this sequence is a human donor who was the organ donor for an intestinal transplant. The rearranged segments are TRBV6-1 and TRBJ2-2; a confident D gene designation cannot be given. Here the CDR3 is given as CASRVPTGELFF. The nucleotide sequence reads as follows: TGTGCCAGCAGGGTGCCCACCGGGGAGCTGTTTTTT.